What follows describes a single T cell receptor (beta chain). What it binds is unknown. This entry belongs to a study of shared clonotypes between healthy human individuals. Sequencing was performed with immunoSEQ multiplex PCR; in TCRdb, only in-frame clones are kept and a portion is missing. The table lists around 940,000 clones, more than 75% of them singletons. From CD4+ cells came CD45RA+ naive and CD45RA-negative memory subsets. Study-level points and caveats: Among donors, sharing of clonotypes was expected to be affected by sequencing depth.

Germline CDR1 and CDR2: MDHEN and SYDVKM. The CDR3 has 14 residues. Trimming took 5 bases from V and 4 from J, leaving 12 bases between them. This TCR was sampled from a man in his late teens or twenties in good health. The specimen sequenced was memory CD4+ T cells sorted from blood. Subset noted: CD45RA-negative fraction. The V and J genes are TRBV28 and TRBJ1-5; D possibly corresponds to TRBD1 (5 bases). DNA of the CDR3: TGTGCCAGCAGTGAGGGTGGGGGAAATCAGCCCCAGCATTTT. It codes for CASSEGGGNQPQHF.